A selection of T cell receptor beta chains follows, all from one sample in a study of chemoradiotherapy in HPV16-positive cancers. Generated by immunoSEQ multiplex PCR, the TCRdb table keeps only in-frame clones and is missing some. This table has about 9,000 clones, roughly nine tenths appearing once. The material was blood, obtained from a patient who underwent chemoradiotherapy. The receptors stem from a human donor with HPV-associated anogenital cancer. The CDR3 runs from the conserved cysteine through the conserved F or W. The order of the fields is clone size, V gene, D gene, J gene, CDR3 DNA, CDR3 protein. The D gene is left open where the match is weak. Clone size is given for some rows only: seen once, a few or many times, or a class if the clone is expanded.

once	TRBV28	NA	TRBJ1-5	TGTGCCAGCAGTACCGCTAGCAATCAGCCCCAGCATTTT	CASSTASNQPQHF
NA	TRBV25-1	NA	TRBJ1-6	TGTGCCAGCAGTGAAGGGGGCAATTCACCCCTCCACTTT	CASSEGGNSPLHF
NA	TRBV25-1	TRBD1	TRBJ1-1	TGTGCCAGCAGTGGCTACAGGGGGCAGACTGAAGCTTTCTTT	CASSGYRGQTEAFF
NA	TRBV5-6	NA	TRBJ1-2	TGTGCCAGCAGGTATGTCAGCGGAGCCCGGGGCTACACCTTC	CASRYVSGARGYTF
NA	TRBV13	TRBD1	TRBJ2-3	TGTGCCAGCAGCCTGAGGACAGGGGAAGCAGATACGCAGTATTTT	CASSLRTGEADTQYF
NA	TRBV6-1	TRBD1	TRBJ2-5	TGTGCCAGCAGTACAGGGGGCTATGAGACCCAGTACTTC	CASSTGGYETQYF
NA	TRBV7-2	TRBD2	TRBJ2-7	TGTGCCAGCAGCCCAGGGACTAGCGGGAGTAGCTACGAGCAGTACTTC	CASSPGTSGSSYEQYF
NA	TRBV4-1	NA	TRBJ2-2	TGCGCCAGCAGCCTGAGGGGGGTCACCGGGGAGCTGTTTTTT	CASSLRGVTGELFF
NA	TRBV30	NA	TRBJ2-7	TGTGCCACTTTCAGACTCCTCTCCTACGAGCAGTACTTC	CATFRLLSYEQYF
NA	TRBV18	NA	TRBJ1-6	TGTGCCAGCTCACCACAACCCAGGAGCTCCTATAATTCACCCCTCCACTTT	CASSPQPRSSYNSPLHF